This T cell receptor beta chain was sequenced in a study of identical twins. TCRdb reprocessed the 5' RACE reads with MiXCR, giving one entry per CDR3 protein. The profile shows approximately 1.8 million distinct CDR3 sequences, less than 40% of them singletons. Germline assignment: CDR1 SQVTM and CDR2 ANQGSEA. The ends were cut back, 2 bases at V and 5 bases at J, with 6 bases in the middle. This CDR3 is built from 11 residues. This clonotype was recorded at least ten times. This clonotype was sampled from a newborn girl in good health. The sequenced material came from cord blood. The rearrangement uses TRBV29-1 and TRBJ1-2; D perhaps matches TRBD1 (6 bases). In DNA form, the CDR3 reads TGCAGCGTTGAACAGGGGTATGGCTACACCTTC. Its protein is CSVEQGYGYTF.